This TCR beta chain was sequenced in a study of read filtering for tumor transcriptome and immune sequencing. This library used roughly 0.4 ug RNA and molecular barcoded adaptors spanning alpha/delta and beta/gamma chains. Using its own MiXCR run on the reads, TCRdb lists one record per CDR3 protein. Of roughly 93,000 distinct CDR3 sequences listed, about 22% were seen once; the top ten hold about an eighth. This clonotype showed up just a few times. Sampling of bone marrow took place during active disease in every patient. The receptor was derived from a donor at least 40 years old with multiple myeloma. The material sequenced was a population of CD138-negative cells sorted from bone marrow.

The CDR3 loop reads CAGERGETQYF. In nucleotides, the CDR3 is TGTGCCGGGGAGCGGGGAGAGACCCAGTACTTC. The V call is TRBV7-9, the J call TRBJ2-5, with 7 bases that match TRBD2. Germline CDR1 and CDR2: SEHNR and FQNEAQ (reference sequence). The trim removed 11 bases at V and 4 bases at J, leaving 4 bases unmatched. The CDR3 extends over 11 amino acids.